This T cell receptor beta chain was observed in a study of blood T cell repertoires in COVID-19. Produced via immunoSEQ multiplex PCR; TCRdb's table is partial and in-frame only. The table includes roughly 250,000 clones, about 85% detected once. The length of the CDR3 is 15 residues. With 4 bases clipped from V and 8 bases from J, the junction kept 12 bases outside the gene matches. Germline CDR1 is SGHRS and CDR2 is YFSETQ. This TCR was sampled from a man aged 40-55 years with acute or convalescent COVID-19. The sequencing input was peripheral blood. This rearrangement joins TRBV5-1 to TRBJ1-1; 9 bases line up with TRBD1. The CDR3 DNA reads TGCGCCAGCAGCACAATGACCTTACAGGGGGCCGAAGCTTTCTTT. Its protein is CASSTMTLQGAEAFF.